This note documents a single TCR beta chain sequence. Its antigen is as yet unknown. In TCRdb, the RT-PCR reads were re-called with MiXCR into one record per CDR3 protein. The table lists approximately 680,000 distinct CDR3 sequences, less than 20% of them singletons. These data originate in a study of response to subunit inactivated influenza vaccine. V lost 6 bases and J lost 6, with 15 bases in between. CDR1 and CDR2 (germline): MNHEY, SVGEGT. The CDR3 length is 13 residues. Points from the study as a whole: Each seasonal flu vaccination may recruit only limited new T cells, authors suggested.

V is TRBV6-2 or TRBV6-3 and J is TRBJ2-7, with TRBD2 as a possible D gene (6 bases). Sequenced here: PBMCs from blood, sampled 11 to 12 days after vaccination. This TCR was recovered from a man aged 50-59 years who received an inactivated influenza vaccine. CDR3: CASSPGLPAEQYF. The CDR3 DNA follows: TGTGCCAGCAGCCCGGGACTCCCAGCCGAGCAGTACTTC.